A single T cell receptor (beta chain) is shown here with its context. Its antigen remains unknown. Using 10%, 30% or 50% RNA, naive CD8 libraries were derived from approximately 20,000 to 1,000,000 sorted cells. Using a CD8+CD4-CCR7+CD45RA+ phenotype, naive CD8 T cells were sorted. This record belongs to a study of molecular identifiers for immune sequencing clone quantification. CDR3 length: 15 amino acids. TCRdb passed the PCR reads through MiXCR, listing each CDR3 protein once. The sample lists hundreds of thousands of distinct CDR3 sequences, about 25% occurring once. Study results and limitations: In cases of identical TCR molecules sharing a barcode, highly expanded clone sizes could be underestimated.

The origin of this receptor is a human donor in good health. Some libraries in this study had Jurkat cell RNA spiked in. Sequences were obtained from naive CD8+ T cells from blood, with Jurkat cell RNA spiked in. Stated subset: FACS-sorted CD8+CD4-CCR7+CD45RA+ naive T cells. The chain is built from TRBV3-2 and TRBJ1-4. TRBV3-2 is a documented pseudogene. The CDR3 bases are TGTGCCAGCAGCCTAGATGGGTCAAGTAATGATAATCTGTTTTTT. Protein product: CASSLDGSSNDNLFF.